This T cell receptor beta chain was recorded in a study of shared clonotypes between healthy human individuals. Notes on the study in general: Rarefaction gave evidence that sorted-subset sequencing remained incomplete despite large depth.

As regards this clone: As yet, its antigen is unknown.

It was CD45RO-negative cells, positively selected for CCR7, that made up naive CD8 cells, with terminally differentiated effector memory CD45RA+ cells excluded. Produced via immunoSEQ multiplex PCR; TCRdb's table is partial and in-frame only. The sample consists of about 680,000 clones, just over 90% of them appearing once. CDR1 is MGHRA and CDR2 is YSYEKL in the germline V gene. Trimming shortened V by 3 bases and J by 8 bases, and 8 bases separated the two germline ends. This CDR3 is built from 12 residues. The chain has TRBV4-1 and TRBJ2-1; D not resolved. Sequencing was done on a sample of naive CD8+ T cells sorted from blood. The sequence derives from a man between 25 and 39 years old in good health. The CDR3 protein is CASSQSGYEQFF. CDR3 DNA: TGCGCCAGCAGCCAGTCCGGGTATGAGCAGTTCTTC.